The 26 T cell receptor beta chains below all came from one sample that was sequenced in a study of identical twins. TCRdb re-called the 5' RACE reads with MiXCR, one entry per CDR3 protein. The sample has 500,000 or so distinct CDR3 sequences; roughly an eighth are singletons. This same sample was also taken into another study, of yellow fever vaccine responses in identical twins.

The sample consisted of CD4+ T cells sorted from blood. These TCRs come from a young woman in good health.

This clonotype was detected a few times. The chain joins TRBV29-1 to TRBJ2-3; 8 positions match TRBD1. From germline, CDR1 is SQVTM and CDR2 ANQGSEA. This CDR3 is 12 amino acids long. The V gene end was trimmed by 4 bases and the J gene end by 4 bases; junction bases not matched to a gene: 1. The CDR3 loop reads CSVAQGADTQYF. In DNA form, the CDR3 reads TGCAGCGTTGCACAGGGGGCAGATACGCAGTATTTT.

The chain couples TRBV7-3 to TRBJ2-1; 10 nucleotides match TRBD1. After removal of 5 bases from V and 5 bases from J, the junction contained 12 bases not matched to a gene. CDR1 and CDR2 (germline): SGHTA, FQGTGA. This CDR3 contains 17 residues. CDR3 loop: CASSPSFRDRGNNEQFF. The CDR3 nucleotides read TGTGCCAGCAGCCCCTCCTTTCGGGACAGGGGCAACAATGAGCAGTTCTTC.

This clonotype was detected only a few times. The chain carries TRBV6-1 and TRBJ1-4; 8 bases are a match to TRBD1. Germline V gene lookup returns CDR1 MNHNS and CDR2 SASEGT. The CDR3 loop spans 13 amino acids. V was pared by 6 bases and J by 7 bases, with 4 bases of the junction left unmatched. CDR3 nucleotide sequence: TGTGCCAGCAGGGGGACAGGACGTGAAAAACTGTTTTTT. It codes for CASRGTGREKLFF.

At least ten counts were recorded for this clonotype. This chain connects TRBV3-1 to TRBJ2-7; a possible D gene is TRBD2 (5 bases). The CDR3 is made up of 14 amino acids. The germline CDR1 and CDR2 sequences are LGHDT and YNNKEL (reference sequence). Trimming cost V 9 bases and J 3 bases, with 18 bases left between them. CDR3: CARKGKPGNYEQYF. CDR3 nucleotide sequence: TGTGCCAGGAAAGGCAAGCCGGGAAACTACGAGCAGTACTTC.

The rearrangement links TRBV11-1 to TRBJ2-5; D possibly matches TRBD1 or TRBD2 (7 bases each). CDR1 is SGHAT and CDR2 is FQDESV in the germline V gene (reference sequence). The CDR3 covers 18 residues. Trimming removed 5 bases at V and 4 bases at J, with 26 bases between. The CDR3 protein is CASSPPFLQGREAETQYF. The CDR3 coding sequence is TGTGCCAGCAGCCCTCCCTTCTTACAGGGGAGGGAGGCAGAGACCCAGTACTTC.

The table lists this clonotype with many counts. The chain carries TRBV29-1 and TRBJ2-6; D not certain. The V end was cut by 4 bases, the J end by 1 base, with 23 bases between. CDR1 is SQVTM and CDR2 is ANQGSEA in the germline V gene. The CDR3 loop spans 19 amino acids. The CDR3 DNA reads as TGCAGCGTTGGGAGATTGTCGCAGGTTGTAGTTTCTGGGGCCAACGTCCTGACTTTC. This gives the protein CSVGRLSQVVVSGANVLTF.

This clonotype occurred many times. The chain couples TRBV5-1 to TRBJ2-7; 8 nucleotides line up with TRBD1. Looked up from germline, CDR1 is SGHRS and CDR2 is YFSETQ. Trimming removed 3 bases from V and 0 bases from J; junction bases left unmatched: 8. This CDR3 is built from 16 residues. CDR3 loop: CASSSGTGVSSYEQYF. DNA for the CDR3: TGCGCCAGCAGCTCCGGGACAGGCGTTAGCTCCTACGAGCAGTACTTC.

The chain recombines TRBV12-3 or TRBV12-4 with TRBJ2-5; 10 bases map to TRBD1. The CDR3 totals 15 residues. V trimming: 6 bases; J trimming: 5 bases; junction bases outside the gene matches: 9. This CDR3 is CASSPGDRGGETQYF. The CDR3 DNA is TGTGCCAGCAGCCCCGGGGACAGGGGAGGGGAGACCCAGTACTTC.

This clonotype has only a few counts. The rearrangement links TRBV29-1 to TRBJ1-6; no firm D call. The CDR3 consists of 11 residues. CDR1 and CDR2 (germline): SQVTM, ANQGSEA. The CDR3 sequence: CTPGYNSPLHF. The CDR3 DNA reads TGCACCCCCGGGTATAATTCACCCCTCCACTTT.

The chain recombines TRBV7-2 with TRBJ2-5; the match to TRBD2 covers 14 bases. This CDR3 has 17 residues. The germline CDR1 and CDR2 sequences are SGHTA and FQGNSA. Trimming at V came to 1 base and at J to 0 bases, leaving 1 base not matched to a gene. This CDR3 reads CASSLGLAGGDQETQYF. CDR3 nucleotide sequence: TGTGCCAGCAGCTTAGGACTAGCGGGAGGGGACCAAGAGACCCAGTACTTC.

This clonotype has at least ten counts. CDR3 residues: CASSFQTGANQETQYF. CDR3 nucleotide sequence: TGCGCCAGCAGCTTTCAAACGGGGGCCAACCAAGAGACCCAGTACTTC. The chain has TRBV5-1 and TRBJ2-5; the D gene could be TRBD1 or TRBD2 (6 bases each). V lost 2 bases, J lost 0 bases, and 14 bases lay in between. The germline CDR1 and CDR2 sequences are SGHRS and YFSETQ. The CDR3 spans 16 residues.

This clonotype was picked up a small number of times. The chain recombines TRBV19 with TRBJ2-7, with D unresolved. Germline V gives CDR1 LNHDA, CDR2 SQIVND (reference sequence). V was cut by 5 bases and J by 2 bases, with 16 bases left in between. The CDR3 extends over 15 amino acids. CDR3 loop: CASSARSSPAYEQYF. CDR3 bases: TGTGCCAGTAGTGCCAGGTCCTCGCCGGCCTACGAGCAGTACTTC.

The J gene is TRBJ2-2, the V gene TRBV5-1; perhaps TRBD1 as D (6 bases). The CDR3 loop spans 16 amino acids. V was trimmed by 2 bases and J by 4 bases, leaving 15 bases between them. Germline CDR1 SGHRS, CDR2 YFSETQ. The CDR3 region has the DNA TGCGCCAGCAGCTTCGATGGGGGCCAAGGCACCGGGGAGCTGTTTTTT. Translated: CASSFDGGQGTGELFF.

This clonotype was observed a handful of times. The chain joins TRBV20-1 to TRBJ2-5; maybe TRBD2 (5 bases). The CDR3 is made up of 13 amino acids. Germline lookup yields CDR1 DFQATT and CDR2 SNEGSKA (reference sequence). V lost 4 bases to trimming and J lost 6 bases, with 15 bases between them. The CDR3: CSANWGAHKTQYF. The CDR3, as DNA: TGCAGTGCTAATTGGGGAGCCCATAAGACCCAGTACTTC.

This clonotype was counted at least ten times. This chain links TRBV29-1 with TRBJ1-5; TRBD1 agrees at 7 bases. CDR3 length: 12 residues. Trimming cost V 6 bases and J 9 bases; bases outside gene matches: 8. The V gene's germline CDR1 is SQVTM and CDR2 ANQGSEA. As DNA, the CDR3 is TGCAGCGTCACGACAGGGAGTGGGCCCCAGCATTTT. Translating gives CSVTTGSGPQHF.

The rearrangement uses TRBV6-2 or TRBV6-3 and TRBJ2-2; 9 positions match TRBD1. From germline, CDR1 is MNHEY and CDR2 SVGEGT. This CDR3 region has 17 residues. The V gene end was trimmed by 4 bases and the J gene end by 9 bases; junction bases not matched to a gene: 15. CDR3 in amino acids: CASSLTHTGTGRRELFF. The CDR3 DNA reads TGTGCCAGCAGTTTAACCCATACTGGGACAGGGCGGAGGGAGCTGTTTTTT.

This chain joins TRBV6-2 or TRBV6-3 and TRBJ2-1, with 8 bases fitting TRBD2. V gave up 7 bases and J gave up 7 bases; unmatched junction bases: 15. The V gene's germline CDR1 is MNHEY and CDR2 SVGEGT. The CDR3 length is 16 residues. In DNA, the CDR3 is TGTGCCAGCACCCCCCAGGGGACTAGGAGCAGGAATGAGCAGTTCTTC. Translation gives CASTPQGTRSRNEQFF.

This clonotype appeared a few times. This chain connects TRBV6-6 to TRBJ1-2; 10 nucleotides align to TRBD1. CDR1 and CDR2 from the germline V gene are MNHNY and SVGAGI (reference sequence). The CDR3 has 13 amino acids. J gave up 8 bases and V 8 bases, and 8 bases lay outside the gene matches. The CDR3 region has the DNA TGTGCCAGCCGAACAATGGACAGGGGGGGCTACACCTTC. Protein: CASRTMDRGGYTF.

In the case of this clonotype: Its ends do not fully match the called genes, so a read error is possible. The chain couples TRBV20-1 to TRBJ2-6; 11 nucleotides line up with TRBD1. CDR1 and CDR2 (germline): DFQATT, SNEGSKA (reference sequence). The CDR3 is 18 amino acids. Here the CDR3 reads CCARRTGGAKSGANVLTF. The CDR3 DNA reads TGCTGTGCTAGGAGGACAGGGGGCGCAAAATCTGGGGCCAACGTCCTGACTTTC.

This clonotype was seen a handful of times. This chain uses TRBV27 with TRBJ1-4, with a possible D match to TRBD1 (6 bases). Trimming stripped 3 bases from V and 3 bases from J, with 11 bases between. The CDR3 runs to 15 residues. The V gene's germline CDR1 is MNHEY and CDR2 SMNVEV (reference sequence). This chain's CDR3 is CASSFKWGPNEKLFF. CDR3 bases: TGTGCCAGCAGTTTCAAGTGGGGGCCTAATGAAAAACTGTTTTTT.

Many counts were recorded for this clonotype. The rearrangement uses TRBV6-1 and TRBJ2-5; D unclear. Per germline, CDR1 MNHNS and CDR2 SASEGT. V lost 7 bases, J lost 4 bases, and 13 bases lay in between. The CDR3 is 13 amino acids. The CDR3 sequence: CASTPSGTETQYF. DNA for the CDR3: TGTGCCAGCACCCCCTCGGGCACAGAGACCCAGTACTTC.

In its sample, this clonotype was seen many times. The chain is built from TRBV5-1 and TRBJ2-4; TRBD1 agrees at 7 bases. CDR3 length: 13 amino acids. The germline V gene encodes CDR1 SGHRS and CDR2 YFSETQ. V dropped 4 bases and J dropped 6; count of bases not matched to a gene: 4. CDR3 amino acids: CASSRYRGNIQYF. CDR3 nucleotide sequence: TGCGCCAGCAGCAGATACAGGGGAAACATTCAGTACTTC.

This clonotype was picked up many times. The V and J genes are TRBV29-1 and TRBJ2-5; 7 bases align to TRBD1. The germline V gene encodes CDR1 SQVTM and CDR2 ANQGSEA. Trimming at V came to 6 bases and at J to 1 base, leaving 11 bases not matched to a gene. The CDR3 contains 15 residues. This CDR3 reads CSVTLTGRGQETQYF. The CDR3 DNA follows: TGCAGCGTGACCTTGACAGGGCGCGGCCAAGAGACCCAGTACTTC.

This clonotype was detected only a few times. The rearrangement joins TRBV28 to TRBJ1-2, with a weak D call TRBD1 (5 bases). Germline V gives CDR1 MDHEN, CDR2 SYDVKM. V was shortened by 7 bases and J by 6 bases, with 15 bases between the two germline ends. The CDR3 consists of 13 residues. Here the CDR3 reads CASTPGRVHGYTF. The DNA of the CDR3 is TGTGCCAGCACCCCCGGCAGGGTCCATGGCTACACCTTC.

This clonotype was seen at least ten times. This chain uses TRBV4-3 with TRBJ2-1; 7 bases map to TRBD2. This CDR3 region has 15 residues. The ends lost 4 bases at V and 3 bases at J; junction bases unmatched: 6. The germline CDR1 and CDR2 sequences are LGHNA and YSLEER. The DNA of the CDR3 is TGCGCCAGCAGCCCGGTGCTAGCGGACTACAATGAGCAGTTCTTC. Its protein is CASSPVLADYNEQFF.

This clonotype was recorded a few times. The V call is TRBV15, the J call TRBJ2-7, with TRBD1 matching over 9 bases. Germline loops: CDR1 LNHNV, CDR2 YYDKDF (reference sequence). There are 15 residues in the CDR3. With 1 base clipped from V and 6 bases from J, the junction kept 7 bases outside the gene matches. The DNA of the CDR3 is TGTGCCACCAGCAGAGTTGGGACAGGGCACCCCGAGCAGTACTTC. It translates to CATSRVGTGHPEQYF.